These 31 T cell receptor beta chains originate from one sample sequenced in a study of CD8+ T cells in alopecia areata. TCR sequencing used cDNA made by reverse transcription of extracted RNA. The protocol was immunoSEQ multiplex PCR, while the TCRdb copy is restricted to in-frame clones and leaves out a portion. This table has 130,000 to 150,000 clones, 51% appearing once. The sequencing used CD4+ T cells sorted from blood, collected at week 0. These receptors came from a human donor with alopecia areata.

In the case of this clone: The final CDR3 position lacks the conserved phenylalanine or tryptophan, pointing to a likely read error. The limits of the CDR3 on the DNA are not certain, so only TCRdb's listed CDR3 is given. V usage is TRBV6-5 and J usage is TRBJ1-1. The CDR3 contains 9 residues when both ends are counted. Germline V lookup: CDR1 MNHEY, CDR2 SVGAGI. The CDR3 region is CASIAREWG.

The sample holds a few counts of this clone. J is TRBJ2-1 and V is TRBV30; 7 bases match TRBD2. The ends lost 3 bases at V and 7 bases at J; junction bases unmatched: 15. This CDR3 has 16 residues. The germline V gene encodes CDR1 GTSNPN and CDR2 SVGIG (reference sequence). CDR3 coding DNA: TGTGCCTGGAGGACACTACGGGAGGTAGGATGGAATGAGCAGTTCTTC. It translates to CAWRTLREVGWNEQFF. The full variable domain, in which reference TRBV30 and TRBJ2-1 provide the parts outside the CDR3, is SQTIHQWPATLVQPVGSPLSLECTVEGTSNPNLYWYRQAAGRGLQLLFYSVGIGQISSEVPQNLSASRPQDRQFILSSKKLLLSDSGFYLCAWRTLREVGWNEQFFGPGTRLTVL.

The table lists this clone with a few counts. This chain joins TRBV29-1 and TRBJ2-3; maybe TRBD1 (5 bases). The germline V gene has CDR1 SQVTM and CDR2 ANQGSEA. V was pared by 6 bases and J by 1 base, with 11 bases between. The CDR3 length is 13 residues. The CDR3 bases are TGCAGCGTCAGAGGCAGGGGCACAGATACGCAGTATTTT. This codes for CSVRGRGTDTQYF.

The chain couples TRBV7-7 to TRBJ2-6; 7 bases fit TRBD2. The CDR3 has 15 residues. The germline CDR1 and CDR2 sequences are SSHAT and FNYEAQ (reference sequence). The CDR3 nucleotides are TGTGCTGTGACTAGCTCTGCCTCTGGGGCCAACGTCCTGACTTTC. Amino acids: CAVTSSASGANVLTF.

J is TRBJ2-2 and V is TRBV11-2; a weak D match, TRBD1 (5 bases). CDR3 length equals 12 residues. Looked up from germline, CDR1 is SGHAT and CDR2 is FQNNGV. Trimming pared 4 bases from V and 7 bases from J, leaving 7 bases between. Here the CDR3 reads CASSSRVGELFF. The CDR3 DNA follows: TGTGCCAGCAGCTCCAGGGTCGGGGAGCTGTTTTTT.

The sample holds a few counts of this clone. V and J are TRBV20-1 and TRBJ2-1; D is ambiguous. The CDR3 covers 11 residues. Germline lookup yields CDR1 DFQATT and CDR2 SNEGSKA (reference sequence). V shed 6 bases and J shed 8 bases, with 11 bases lying between them. The CDR3: CSAGPGDEQFF. The CDR3 DNA is TGCAGTGCAGGGCCCGGAGATGAGCAGTTCTTC.

In DNA, the CDR3 is TGTGCCAGCAGCGTAGGGGGAAGCAGGAACACTGAAGCTTTCTTT. It specifies CASSVGGSRNTEAFF. This chain joins TRBV9 and TRBJ1-1; D unclear. V gave up 0 bases and J gave up 1 base, with 10 bases separating them. Germline-derived CDR1 and CDR2 are SGDLS and YYNGEE. There are 15 residues in the CDR3.

The sample holds a few counts of this clone. The chain is built from TRBV7-3 and TRBJ2-1; D is undetermined. CDR3 size: 16 residues. CDR1 and CDR2 (germline): SGHTA, FQGTGA. Trimming took 5 bases from V and 3 from J, leaving 17 bases between them. The CDR3 DNA is TGTGCCAGCAGCCCCAAAACAGCGCGAAACTACAATGAGCAGTTCTTC. Translation: CASSPKTARNYNEQFF.

The chain joins TRBV7-2 to TRBJ2-1; D remains unclear. Per germline, CDR1 SGHTA and CDR2 FQGNSA. The V and J ends lost 1 base and 4 bases respectively, with 11 bases between them. This CDR3 is 15 amino acids long. CDR3 nucleotide sequence: TGTGCCAGCAGCTTAGATAATGGCCTATACAATGAGCAGTTCTTC. This sequence encodes CASSLDNGLYNEQFF. The full variable domain, rest sourced from reference TRBV7-2 and TRBJ2-1, is GAGVSQSPSNKVTEKGKDVELRCDPISGHTALYWYRQSLGQGLEFLIYFQGNSAPDKSGLPSDRFSAERTGGSVSTLTIQRTQQEDSAVYLCASSLDNGLYNEQFFGPGTRLTVL.

This clone has just a few counts. The chain uses TRBV30 and TRBJ2-7; D could derive from TRBD1 or TRBD2 (5 bases each). The CDR3 length is 14 residues. CDR1 GTSNPN and CDR2 SVGIG come from the germline V gene (reference sequence). Trimming pared 6 bases from V and 2 bases from J, leaving 17 bases between. CDR3 in amino acids: CACTRAGVPYEQYF. The CDR3 DNA follows: TGTGCCTGCACCAGGGCCGGGGTACCCTACGAGCAGTACTTC.

The chain carries TRBV2 and TRBJ2-7; D possibly corresponds to TRBD1 (5 bases). V was shortened by 4 bases and J by 3 bases, with 13 bases between the two germline ends. The CDR3 sequence is 14 residues long. The germline V gene encodes CDR1 SNHLY and CDR2 FYNNEI. CDR3 sequence: CASSVGRANYEQYF. The DNA for the CDR3 is TGTGCCAGCAGTGTCGGCAGGGCGAACTACGAGCAGTACTTC.

The V call is TRBV2, the J call TRBJ2-2; 9 nucleotides line up with TRBD2. The CDR3 totals 15 residues. The V and J ends lost 3 bases and 3 bases, in that order; junction bases with no gene match: 2. Germline loops: CDR1 SNHLY, CDR2 FYNNEI. The CDR3 sequence: CASSDGGRDTGELFF. CDR3 nucleotide sequence: TGTGCCAGCAGTGATGGCGGGAGGGACACCGGGGAGCTGTTTTTT.

J is TRBJ1-1 and V is TRBV19; a weak D match, TRBD1 (6 bases). This CDR3 spans 13 amino acids. CDR1 and CDR2 (germline): LNHDA, SQIVND (reference sequence). Deletions cut 8 bases from V and 2 bases from J, with 12 bases between. In nucleotides, the CDR3 is TGTGCCAGTGGTCAACAGGGAAACACTGAAGCTTTCTTT. Translated: CASGQQGNTEAFF.

Note on this clone: In the same sample, other DNA sequences code for this CDR3. The genes are TRBV29-1 and TRBJ2-5, with 9 bases that match TRBD2. The CDR3 length is 12 residues. CDR1 and CDR2 from the germline V gene are SQVTM and ANQGSEA. V gave up 7 bases and J gave up 4 bases; unmatched junction bases: 4. This CDR3 is CSAGLARETQYF. DNA of the CDR3: TGCAGCGCCGGACTAGCGCGAGAGACCCAGTACTTC. Full variable domain (outside the CDR3, taken from reference TRBV29-1 and TRBJ2-5): SAVISQKPSRDICQRGTSLTIQCQVDSQVTMMFWYRQQPGQSLTLIATANQGSEATYESGFVIDKFPISRPNLTFSTLTVSNMSPEDSSIYLCSAGLARETQYFGPGTRLLVL.

This clone was observed a handful of times. The J gene is TRBJ2-1, the V gene TRBV19; 9 nucleotides match TRBD2. The CDR3 is 14 amino acids. Trimming removed 7 bases from V and 8 bases from J; junction bases left unmatched: 9. Germline V gives CDR1 LNHDA, CDR2 SQIVND (reference sequence). The CDR3 spells CASTLAGYGDEQFF. CDR3 coding DNA: TGTGCCAGTACCCTAGCGGGGTACGGGGATGAGCAGTTCTTC.

There are a few counts of this clone. V is TRBV30 and J is TRBJ2-1; no firm D call. The CDR3 is 11 amino acids. Trimming stripped 0 bases from V and 6 bases from J, with 3 bases between. CDR1 GTSNPN and CDR2 SVGIG come from the germline V gene (reference sequence). CDR3 in amino acids: CAWSVVNEQFF. The CDR3 DNA reads as TGTGCCTGGAGTGTCGTCAATGAGCAGTTCTTC.

The V call is TRBV7-3, the J call TRBJ1-1; D gene ambiguous. The germline V gene encodes CDR1 SGHTA and CDR2 FQGTGA. Trimming pared 2 bases from V and 2 bases from J, leaving 12 bases between. CDR3 size: 15 residues. Written as DNA, the CDR3 is TGTGCCAGCAGCTTAGGGAGAGGTAGAAACACTGAAGCTTTCTTT. Translating it yields CASSLGRGRNTEAFF.

The chain has TRBV27 and TRBJ2-7; TRBD1 is a possible D gene (5 bases). The CDR3 covers 15 residues. Trimming cost V 6 bases and J 9 bases, with 24 bases left between them. Germline V gene lookup returns CDR1 MNHEY and CDR2 SMNVEV (reference sequence). Written as DNA, the CDR3 is TGTGCCAGCAGCAAACAGGAGTTCGACCCCGAAGGGCAGTACTTC. It encodes CASSKQEFDPEGQYF.

This clone was counted between two and nine times. The rearrangement links TRBV7-2 to TRBJ2-7; 9 bases line up with TRBD1. V gave up 4 bases and J gave up 3 bases; unmatched junction bases: 4. The germline gives CDR1 SGHTA, CDR2 FQGNSA. This CDR3 contains 14 residues. The CDR3 region is CASSSRQGGYEQYF. The CDR3 coding sequence is TGTGCCAGCAGCTCACGACAGGGGGGCTACGAGCAGTACTTC.

This sequence joins TRBV4-3 and TRBJ1-1; D possibly corresponds to TRBD1 (5 bases). Trimming cost V 0 bases and J 3 bases, with 11 bases left between them. The CDR3 consists of 15 residues. The germline CDR1 and CDR2 sequences are LGHNA and YSLEER. As DNA, the CDR3 is TGCGCCAGCAGCCAAGAACACAGGTGGGACACTGAAGCTTTCTTT. Amino acids: CASSQEHRWDTEAFF.

This chain joins TRBV11-2 and TRBJ1-2, with D perhaps matching TRBD1 (6 bases). The CDR3 sequence is 13 residues long. V lost 5 bases and J 8 bases, leaving 15 bases between the germline ends. The germline V gene has CDR1 SGHAT and CDR2 FQNNGV. CDR3 in amino acids: CASSLNRAGGYTF. The CDR3 region has the DNA TGTGCCAGCAGCCTTAACAGGGCAGGCGGCTACACCTTC.

This clone showed up just a few times. The chain recombines TRBV10-3 with TRBJ2-1, with TRBD2 as a possible D gene (6 bases). Between the trimmed V and J ends, which lost 6 bases and 3 bases, there was a span of 12 bases. Germline CDR1 ENHRY, CDR2 SYGVKD. This CDR3 has 14 amino acids. DNA of the CDR3: TGTGCCATCAGCCACGGGACTGACTACAATGAGCAGTTCTTC. It is translated as CAISHGTDYNEQFF.

This clone occurred a few times. The V call is TRBV28, the J call TRBJ2-4, with D possibly being TRBD1 or TRBD2 (6 bases each). The closer fit of TRBJ2-1 to the DNA end suggests the J call may be wrong. The CDR3 is made up of 13 amino acids. Germline V gene sequence: CDR1 MDHEN, CDR2 SYDVKM. CDR3 residues: CASKGGLGRPQFF. For the CDR3, the DNA is TGTGCCAGCAAGGGGGGCCTCGGACGCCCGCAGTTCTTC.

This chain uses TRBV30 with TRBJ2-7; 7 bases line up with TRBD2. Germline V gene lookup returns CDR1 GTSNPN and CDR2 SVGIG (reference sequence). This CDR3 has 14 amino acids. Trimming cost V 5 bases and J 2 bases; bases outside gene matches: 9. The CDR3 region has the DNA TGTGCCTGGGACCGGACTAGTCTCACCTACGAGCAGTACTTC. It specifies CAWDRTSLTYEQYF.

This clone was seen a handful of times. The genes are TRBV29-1 and TRBJ2-7; maybe TRBD2 (6 bases). This CDR3 has 12 amino acids. The ends were cut back, 5 bases at V and 6 bases at J, with 14 bases in the middle. Germline V gene sequence: CDR1 SQVTM, CDR2 ANQGSEA. CDR3: CSVQQVRGEQYF. DNA of the CDR3: TGCAGCGTTCAACAGGTGCGGGGCGAGCAGTACTTC.

The rearrangement uses TRBV7-8 and TRBJ1-4; D is undetermined. V lost 1 base, J lost 4 bases, and 13 bases lay in between. Germline CDR1 SGHVS, CDR2 FQNEAQ. CDR3 length: 16 residues. In nucleotides, the CDR3 is TGTGCCAGCAGCTTAGGGTACCGGCGGCTTAATGAAAAACTGTTTTTT. It translates to CASSLGYRRLNEKLFF.

The chain combines TRBV29-1 with TRBJ1-1; no clear D gene. The ends were cut back, 7 bases at V and 0 bases at J, with 6 bases in the middle. Looked up from germline, CDR1 is SQVTM and CDR2 is ANQGSEA. The CDR3 has 11 amino acids. The CDR3 nucleotides are TGCAGCGCCAAGCTGAACACTGAAGCTTTCTTT. Protein sequence: CSAKLNTEAFF.

The chain joins TRBV4-2 to TRBJ2-7; no clear D gene. The germline CDR1 and CDR2 sequences are LGHNA and YNFKEQ. CDR3 length equals 14 residues. V dropped 0 bases and J dropped 2 bases, with 8 bases sitting between them. Here the CDR3 DNA reads TGTGCCAGCAGCCAAGAATTAGGAACCTACGAGCAGTACTTC. Its protein product is CASSQELGTYEQYF.

The CDR3 region is CASSTGAREYF. CDR3 coding DNA: TGTGCCAGCAGCACGGGGGCCCGGGAGTACTTC. The chain uses TRBV21-1 and TRBJ2-7. TRBV21-1 constitutes a pseudogene. This CDR3 is built from 11 residues.

This clone was seen a few times. The CDR3 protein is CASRAGGVKTQYF. The CDR3 bases are TGTGCCAGCAGGGCAGGGGGCGTGAAGACCCAGTACTTC. The V call is TRBV27, the J call TRBJ2-5, with TRBD1 identical over 8 bases. CDR3 length: 13 residues. V was clipped by 6 bases and J by 6 bases; unmatched bases: 6. From germline, CDR1 is MNHEY and CDR2 SMNVEV (reference sequence).

As DNA, the CDR3 is TGTGCCAGCAGTTTTAATCAGCCCCAGCATTTT. Protein: CASSFNQPQHF. The V and J genes are TRBV6-5 and TRBJ1-5; D gene unclear. V was pared by 4 bases and J by 4 bases, with 2 bases between. Germline V lookup: CDR1 MNHEY, CDR2 SVGAGI. This CDR3 is built from 11 residues.